This T cell receptor (beta chain) was obtained from a study of OX40 agonist ivuxolimab in advanced cancers. Across the whole study: Each patient was given ivuxolimab into a vein every 2 weeks, at 0.01 to 10 mg/kg. General study points: Fewer expanded clones were found on average in CD4+ than in CD8+ T cells.

This clone was counted a few times. The target antigen is unknown. Here immunoSEQ multiplex PCR was the method, and the copy in TCRdb shows in-frame clones only, minus some. The table has over 75,000 clones, about 89% seen once. This sequence was found in an adult with an advanced solid tumor such as melanoma, head and neck, liver or kidney cancer. The sample consisted of CD4+ or CD8+ T cells sorted from blood, taken in a trial of the OX40 agonist ivuxolimab.

CDR3 coding DNA: TGCGCCAGCAGCTTGGGGGTCTCTGGGGCCAACGTCCTGACTTTC. Encoded protein: CASSLGVSGANVLTF. V and J are TRBV5-1 and TRBJ2-6; D call uncertain. The V gene's germline CDR1 is SGHRS and CDR2 YFSETQ. V was pared by 0 bases and J by 0 bases, with 4 bases between. The CDR3 is 15 amino acids.